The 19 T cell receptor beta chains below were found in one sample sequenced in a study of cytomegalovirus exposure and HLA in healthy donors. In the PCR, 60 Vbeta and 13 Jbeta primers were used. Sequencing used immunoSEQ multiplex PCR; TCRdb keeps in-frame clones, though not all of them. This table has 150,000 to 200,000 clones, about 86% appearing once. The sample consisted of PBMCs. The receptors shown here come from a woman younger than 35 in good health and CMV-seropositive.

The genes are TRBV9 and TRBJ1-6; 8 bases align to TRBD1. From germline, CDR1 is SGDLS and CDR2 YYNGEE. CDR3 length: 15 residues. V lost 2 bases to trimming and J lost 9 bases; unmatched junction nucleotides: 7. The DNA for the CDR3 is TGTGCCAGCAGCGTTTTCCAGGGGGCGGGTTCACCCCTCCACTTT. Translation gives CASSVFQGAGSPLHF.

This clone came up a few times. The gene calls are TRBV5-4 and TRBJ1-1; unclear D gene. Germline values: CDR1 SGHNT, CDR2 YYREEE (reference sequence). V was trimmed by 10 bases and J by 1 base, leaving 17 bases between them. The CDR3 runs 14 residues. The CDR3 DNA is TGTGCCGGATCTCTAGAGGGAAAGAACACTGAAGCTTTCTTT. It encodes CAGSLEGKNTEAFF. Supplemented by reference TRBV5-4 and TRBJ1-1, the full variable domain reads ETGVTQSPTHLIKTRGQQVTLRCSSQSGHNTVSWYQQALGQGPQFIFQYYREEENGRGNFPPRFSGLQFPNYSSELNVNALELDDSALYLCAGSLEGKNTEAFFGQGTRLTVV.

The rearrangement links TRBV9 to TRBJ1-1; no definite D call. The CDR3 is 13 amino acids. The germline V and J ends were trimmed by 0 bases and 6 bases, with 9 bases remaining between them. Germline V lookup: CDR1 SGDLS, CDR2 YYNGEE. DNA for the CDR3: TGTGCCAGCAGCGTAGGGCAAACCTCTGAAGCTTTCTTT. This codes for CASSVGQTSEAFF.

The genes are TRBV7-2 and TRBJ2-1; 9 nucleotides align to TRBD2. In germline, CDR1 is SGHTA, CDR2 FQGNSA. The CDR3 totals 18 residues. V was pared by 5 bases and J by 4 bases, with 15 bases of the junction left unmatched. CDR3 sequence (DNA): TGTGCCAGCAGCCCTACCCGGCTAGCGGGGAGTTTGTACAATGAGCAGTTCTTC. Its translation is CASSPTRLAGSLYNEQFF.

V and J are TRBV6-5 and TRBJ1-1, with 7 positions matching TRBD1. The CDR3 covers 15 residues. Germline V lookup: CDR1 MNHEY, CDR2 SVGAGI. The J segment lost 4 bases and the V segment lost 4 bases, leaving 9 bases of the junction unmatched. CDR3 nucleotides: TGTGCCAGCAGTTTTAATAGGGGGCGAAGCACTGAAGCTTTCTTT. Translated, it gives CASSFNRGRSTEAFF.

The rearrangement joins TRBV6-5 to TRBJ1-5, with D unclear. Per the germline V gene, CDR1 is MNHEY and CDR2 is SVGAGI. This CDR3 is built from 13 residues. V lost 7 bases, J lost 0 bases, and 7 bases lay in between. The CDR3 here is CASKGDSNQPQHF. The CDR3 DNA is TGTGCCAGCAAAGGAGATAGCAATCAGCCCCAGCATTTT.

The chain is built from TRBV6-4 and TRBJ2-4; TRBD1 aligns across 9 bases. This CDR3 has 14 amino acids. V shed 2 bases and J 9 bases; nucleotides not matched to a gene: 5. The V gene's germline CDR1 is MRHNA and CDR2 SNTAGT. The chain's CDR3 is CASSDGTGSSIQYF. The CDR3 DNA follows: TGTGCCAGCAGTGACGGGACAGGGTCGAGCATTCAGTACTTC.

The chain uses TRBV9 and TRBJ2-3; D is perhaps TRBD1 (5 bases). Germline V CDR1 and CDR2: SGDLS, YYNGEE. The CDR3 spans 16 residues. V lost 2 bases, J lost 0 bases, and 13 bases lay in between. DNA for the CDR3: TGTGCCAGCAGCGTCCTGACAGATCCTAGCACAGATACGCAGTATTTT. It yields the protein CASSVLTDPSTDTQYF.

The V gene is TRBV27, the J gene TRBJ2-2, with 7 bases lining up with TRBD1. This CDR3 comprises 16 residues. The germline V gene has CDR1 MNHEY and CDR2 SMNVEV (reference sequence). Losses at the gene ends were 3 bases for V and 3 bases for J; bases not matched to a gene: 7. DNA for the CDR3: TGTGCCAGCAGTTTTTTAGGGGGCGGCGACACCGGGGAGCTGTTTTTT. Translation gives CASSFLGGGDTGELFF.

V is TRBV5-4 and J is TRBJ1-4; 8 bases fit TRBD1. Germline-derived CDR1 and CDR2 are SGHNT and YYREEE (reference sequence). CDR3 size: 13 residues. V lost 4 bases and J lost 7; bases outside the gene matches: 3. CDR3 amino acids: CASSPDRAEKLFF. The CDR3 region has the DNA TGTGCCAGCAGCCCGGACAGGGCTGAAAAACTGTTTTTT.

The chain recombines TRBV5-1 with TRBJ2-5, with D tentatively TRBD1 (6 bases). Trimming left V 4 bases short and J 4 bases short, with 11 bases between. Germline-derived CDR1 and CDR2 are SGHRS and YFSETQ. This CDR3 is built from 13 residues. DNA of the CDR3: TGCGCCAGCAGCACCTCGGACAGAGAGACCCAGTACTTC. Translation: CASSTSDRETQYF.

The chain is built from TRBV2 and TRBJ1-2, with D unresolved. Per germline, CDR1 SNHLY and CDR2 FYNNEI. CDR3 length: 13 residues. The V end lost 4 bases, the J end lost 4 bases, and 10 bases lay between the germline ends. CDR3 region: CASSVNSPYGYTF. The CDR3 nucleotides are TGTGCCAGCAGTGTGAACAGCCCCTATGGCTACACCTTC.

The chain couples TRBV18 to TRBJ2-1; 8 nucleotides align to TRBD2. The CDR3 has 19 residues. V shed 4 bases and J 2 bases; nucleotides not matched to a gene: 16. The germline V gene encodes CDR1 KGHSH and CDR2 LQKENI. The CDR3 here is CASSLSAGGLLATYNEQFF. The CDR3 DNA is TGTGCCAGCTCACTATCCGCGGGGGGCCTATTAGCAACCTACAATGAGCAGTTCTTC.

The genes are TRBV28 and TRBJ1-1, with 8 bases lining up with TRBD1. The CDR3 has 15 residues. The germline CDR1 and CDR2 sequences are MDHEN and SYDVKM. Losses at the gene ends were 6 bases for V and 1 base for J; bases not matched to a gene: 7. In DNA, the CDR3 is TGTGCCAGCAGCAACACAGGGGGATCGAACACTGAAGCTTTCTTT. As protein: CASSNTGGSNTEAFF.

CDR3 in DNA: TGTGCCAGCTCTCGGCCTCCTGGGACTGTCAATGAAAAACTGTTTTTT. It is translated as CASSRPPGTVNEKLFF. The chain is built from TRBV28 and TRBJ1-4, with D perhaps matching TRBD1 (5 bases). Per the germline V gene, CDR1 is MDHEN and CDR2 is SYDVKM. V shed 8 bases and J shed 5 bases, with 21 bases lying between them. This CDR3 is 16 amino acids long.

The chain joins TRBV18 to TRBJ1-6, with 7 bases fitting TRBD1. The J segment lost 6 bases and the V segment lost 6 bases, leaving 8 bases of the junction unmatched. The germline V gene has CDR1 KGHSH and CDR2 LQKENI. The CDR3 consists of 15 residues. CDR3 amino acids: CASSPIDRANSPLHF. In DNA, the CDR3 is TGTGCCAGCTCCCCAATCGACAGGGCTAATTCACCCCTCCACTTT.

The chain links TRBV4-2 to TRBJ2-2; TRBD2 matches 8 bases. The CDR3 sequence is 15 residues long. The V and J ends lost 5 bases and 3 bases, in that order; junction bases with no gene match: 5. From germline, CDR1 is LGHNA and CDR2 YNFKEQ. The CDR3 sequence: CASSGPGLDTGELFF. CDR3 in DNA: TGTGCCAGCAGCGGGCCGGGACTAGACACCGGGGAGCTGTTTTTT.

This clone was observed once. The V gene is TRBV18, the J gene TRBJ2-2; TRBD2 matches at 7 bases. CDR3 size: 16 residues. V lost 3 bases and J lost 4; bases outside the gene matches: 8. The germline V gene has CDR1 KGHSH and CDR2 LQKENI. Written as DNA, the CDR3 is TGTGCCAGCTCACCCGCCAGCGGGGCCGTCACCGGGGAGCTGTTTTTT. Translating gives CASSPASGAVTGELFF.

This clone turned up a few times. This CDR3 is CASSQLTTGVADTQYF. The CDR3 coding sequence is TGCGCCAGCAGCCAACTAACGACAGGGGTGGCAGATACGCAGTATTTT. The chain is built from TRBV4-1 and TRBJ2-3; 8 bases agree with TRBD1. CDR3 size: 16 residues. V lost 2 bases to trimming and J lost 4 bases; unmatched junction nucleotides: 8. Germline assignment: CDR1 MGHRA and CDR2 YSYEKL.